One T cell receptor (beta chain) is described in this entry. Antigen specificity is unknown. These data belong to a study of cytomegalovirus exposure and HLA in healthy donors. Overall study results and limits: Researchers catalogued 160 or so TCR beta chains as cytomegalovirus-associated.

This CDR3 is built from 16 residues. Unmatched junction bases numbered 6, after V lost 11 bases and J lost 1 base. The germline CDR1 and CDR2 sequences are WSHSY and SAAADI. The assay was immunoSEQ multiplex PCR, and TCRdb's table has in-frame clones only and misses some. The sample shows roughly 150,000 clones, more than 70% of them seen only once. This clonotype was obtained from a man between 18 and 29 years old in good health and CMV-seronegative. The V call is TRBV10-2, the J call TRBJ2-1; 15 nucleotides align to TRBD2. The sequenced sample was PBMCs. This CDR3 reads CACRTSGGASYNEQFF. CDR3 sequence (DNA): TGCGCCTGTCGGACTAGCGGGGGGGCGTCCTACAATGAGCAGTTCTTC.